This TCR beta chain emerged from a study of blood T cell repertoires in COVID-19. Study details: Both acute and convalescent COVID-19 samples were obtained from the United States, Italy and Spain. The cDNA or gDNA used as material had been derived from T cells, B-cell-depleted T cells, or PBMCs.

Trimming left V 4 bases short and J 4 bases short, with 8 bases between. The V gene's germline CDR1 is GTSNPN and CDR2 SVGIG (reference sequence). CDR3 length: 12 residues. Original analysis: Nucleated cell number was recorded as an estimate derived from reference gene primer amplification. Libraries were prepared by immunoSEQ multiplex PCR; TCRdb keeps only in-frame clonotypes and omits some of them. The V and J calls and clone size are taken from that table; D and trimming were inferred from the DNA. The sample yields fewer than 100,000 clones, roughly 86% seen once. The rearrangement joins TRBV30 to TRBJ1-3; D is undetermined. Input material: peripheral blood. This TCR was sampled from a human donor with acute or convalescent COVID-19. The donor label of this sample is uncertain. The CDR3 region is CAWKKEGNTIYF. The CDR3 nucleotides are TGTGCCTGGAAGAAGGAGGGAAACACCATATATTTT.